This is a list of T cell receptor beta chains from one sample in a study of T cells after yellow fever vaccination. TCRdb called the 5' RACE reads again in MiXCR, with one record for every CDR3 protein. There are some 390,000 distinct CDR3 sequences in the sample; 6.2% occur only once, and about 15% lies in the top ten. The input for sequencing was PBMCs, taken 5 days after the yellow fever booster vaccination. The source of these receptors is a young man who received the YFV17D yellow fever vaccine. Both conserved end residues are part of each CDR3. The D gene is left open where the match is weak. Expanded clones get a size class; other rows say once, few or many, or leave the size out.

TRBJ2-1 TRBV20-1 many TRBD2 TGCAGTGCTACCCCGGCTAGCGGGTCCTCCTACAATGAGCAGTTCTTC CSATPASGSSYNEQFF
TRBJ2-3 TRBV28 few - TGTGCCAGCCAGGCAGGCACGCAGTATTTT CASQAGTQYF
TRBJ1-5 TRBV20-1 - - TGCAGTGTTACACAGGGAAATCAGCCCCAGCATTTT CSVTQGNQPQHF
TRBJ2-5 TRBV18 few - TGTGCCAGCTCACCGGTCCGATCCCCAGAGACCCAGTACTTC CASSPVRSPETQYF
TRBJ2-5 TRBV20-1 - - TGCAGTGCAAAATCTCGAGAGACCCAGTACTTC CSAKSRETQYF
TRBJ2-1 TRBV9 few - TGTGCCAGCAGCGAGCAGAGCGGAGCCTACTACAATGAGCAGTTCTTC CASSEQSGAYYNEQFF
TRBJ2-5 TRBV10-2 - TRBD2 TGCGCCAGCAGTGTCTCGGTAGTAGCGGGAGGGTCGAGAGAGACCCAGTACTTC CASSVSVVAGGSRETQYF
TRBJ2-1 TRBV5-1 - - TGCGCCAGCAGCTTGAAGGGAAGTGAGCAGTTCTTC CASSLKGSEQFF
TRBJ1-1 TRBV9 - - TGTGCCAGCAGCGTAGGGGGTATGAACACTGAAGCTTTCTTT CASSVGGMNTEAFF
TRBJ1-1 TRBV20-1 - - TGCAGTGCTCTCCGGGAGGGGAGGGCTGAAGCTTTCTTT CSALREGRAEAFF
TRBJ2-2 TRBV12-3/TRBV12-4 many - TGTGCCAGCAGTACTCTCTCCGTCAGGACTATCGGGGAGCTGTTTTTT CASSTLSVRTIGELFF
TRBJ2-3 TRBV5-5 - TRBD2 TGTGCCAGCAGCCCGCGGGAGGGCCGGGATACGCAGTATTTT CASSPREGRDTQYF
TRBJ1-1 TRBV12-3/TRBV12-4 many - TGTGCCAGCAGCCCTACGGGCTTGAACACTGAAGCTTTCTTT CASSPTGLNTEAFF
TRBJ2-3 TRBV10-3 few - TGTGCCATCAGTGGACTAGGGGACACAGATACGCAGTATTTT CAISGLGDTDTQYF
TRBJ2-5 TRBV7-9 many - TGTGCCAGCAGCCAACAGGACGAGACCCAGTACTTC CASSQQDETQYF
TRBJ2-2 TRBV7-3 many - TGTGCCAGCAGCTTAAGGAGAAACACCGGGGAGCTGTTTTTT CASSLRRNTGELFF
TRBJ2-7 TRBV12-3/TRBV12-4 few TRBD2 TGTGCCAGCAGCCCGGGACTAGCGACCGAGCAGTACTTC CASSPGLATEQYF
TRBJ1-6 TRBV7-2 - TRBD1 TGTGCCAGCAGCGCCGCGGGACAGGGGGGTTCACCCCTCCACTTT CASSAAGQGGSPLHF
TRBJ2-5 TRBV28 - - TGTGCCAGCAGTTCCGGACAGTCGGAGACCCAGTACTTC CASSSGQSETQYF
TRBJ2-7 TRBV7-2 many TRBD2 TGTGCCAGCAGCGCCGGGACTACGAACGAGCAGTACTTC CASSAGTTNEQYF
TRBJ1-5 TRBV20-1 few - TGCAGTGCTAGAGCCCCGGGACCGATCAATCAGCCCCAGCATTTT CSARAPGPINQPQHF
TRBJ2-1 TRBV20-1 few TRBD2 TGCAGTGTCAAGGGAGGGGCCTACAATGAGCAGTTCTTC CSVKGGAYNEQFF